The rows below give T cell receptor beta chains drawn from one sample of a study of cytomegalovirus exposure and HLA in healthy donors. Libraries were prepared by immunoSEQ multiplex PCR; TCRdb keeps only in-frame clonotypes and omits some of them. Here the sample spans 95,000 to 150,000 clones, approximately 80% being singletons. Sequenced sample: PBMCs. Receptor source: a middle-aged woman in good health and CMV-seropositive. CDR3s include the opening cysteine and the closing phenylalanine or tryptophan. Each record gives: CDR3 protein, CDR3 DNA, clone size, V gene, J gene, D gene. The D gene is left open where the match is weak. The size field is filled for only some rows; it gives once, few, many or a size class.

cdr3_aa: CASSLSGGRKETQYF
cdr3_nt: TGTGCCAGCAGCTTATCCGGCGGGAGGAAGGAGACCCAGTACTTC
clone_size: NA
v_call: TRBV11-2
j_call: TRBJ2-5
d_call: TRBD2

cdr3_aa: CATRLAGGNEQFF
cdr3_nt: TGCGCCACCCGACTAGCGGGGGGCAATGAGCAGTTCTTC
clone_size: NA
v_call: TRBV5-1
j_call: TRBJ2-1
d_call: TRBD2

cdr3_aa: CASSLTGTSYNEQFF
cdr3_nt: TGTGCCAGCAGCTTAACCGGGACTAGTTACAATGAGCAGTTCTTC
clone_size: few
v_call: TRBV5-8
j_call: TRBJ2-1
d_call: TRBD2

cdr3_aa: CASSPRLDLNEQFF
cdr3_nt: TGTGCCAGCAGCCCCCGACTAGATCTTAATGAGCAGTTCTTC
clone_size: NA
v_call: TRBV7-9
j_call: TRBJ2-1
d_call: NA

cdr3_aa: CASSPPEGWKLFF
cdr3_nt: TGTGCCAGCAGCCCCCCGGAGGGGTGGAAACTGTTTTTT
clone_size: NA
v_call: TRBV7-8
j_call: TRBJ1-4
d_call: NA

cdr3_aa: CASTETVYEQYF
cdr3_nt: TGTGCCAGCACTGAGACAGTCTACGAGCAGTACTTC
clone_size: NA
v_call: TRBV6-1
j_call: TRBJ2-7
d_call: NA

cdr3_aa: CAWSVRDRGQYEQYF
cdr3_nt: TGTGCCTGGAGTGTACGGGACAGGGGGCAGTACGAGCAGTACTTC
clone_size: NA
v_call: TRBV30
j_call: TRBJ2-7
d_call: TRBD1

cdr3_aa: CASSLVVDSGGEKLFF
cdr3_nt: TGTGCCAGCAGCTTGGTTGTTGACAGCGGGGGAGAAAAACTGTTTTTT
clone_size: NA
v_call: TRBV5-6
j_call: TRBJ1-4
d_call: NA

cdr3_aa: CASSVKGDTEAFF
cdr3_nt: TGTGCCAGCAGTGTGAAGGGGGACACTGAAGCTTTCTTT
clone_size: NA
v_call: TRBV2
j_call: TRBJ1-1
d_call: NA

cdr3_aa: CASSSLPGTEAFF
cdr3_nt: TGTGCCAGCAGCTCCTTACCGGGCACTGAAGCTTTCTTT
clone_size: few
v_call: TRBV7-3
j_call: TRBJ1-1
d_call: NA

cdr3_aa: CASSPGTGKETQYF
cdr3_nt: TGCGCCAGCAGCCCTGGGACAGGGAAAGAGACCCAGTACTTC
clone_size: NA
v_call: TRBV5-1
j_call: TRBJ2-5
d_call: TRBD1

cdr3_aa: CASSQEGSGLGEQYF
cdr3_nt: TGCGCCAGCAGCCAAGAAGGTAGCGGTCTGGGGGAGCAGTACTTC
clone_size: NA
v_call: TRBV4-1
j_call: TRBJ2-5
d_call: NA

cdr3_aa: CASSLLSSYNEQFF
cdr3_nt: TGTGCCAGCAGTTTACTTAGCTCCTACAATGAGCAGTTCTTC
clone_size: few
v_call: TRBV27
j_call: TRBJ2-1
d_call: NA

cdr3_aa: CASSVQGGGGELFF
cdr3_nt: TGTGCCAGCAGCGTACAGGGGGGCGGCGGGGAGCTGTTTTTT
clone_size: once
v_call: TRBV9
j_call: TRBJ2-2
d_call: NA

cdr3_aa: CASSEMALGGYEQYF
cdr3_nt: TGTGCCAGCAGTGAAATGGCCCTGGGGGGATACGAGCAGTACTTC
clone_size: NA
v_call: TRBV2
j_call: TRBJ2-7
d_call: NA

cdr3_aa: CASTSTASYNEQFF
cdr3_nt: TGTGCCAGCACTTCGACAGCCTCCTACAATGAGCAGTTCTTC
clone_size: few
v_call: TRBV2
j_call: TRBJ2-1
d_call: NA

cdr3_aa: CASSLVSTGELFF
cdr3_nt: TGTGCCAGCAGCTTGGTTAGCACCGGGGAGCTGTTTTTT
clone_size: NA
v_call: TRBV7-9
j_call: TRBJ2-2
d_call: NA

cdr3_aa: CASHRGGYGYTF
cdr3_nt: TGTGCCAGCCACAGGGGTGGGTATGGCTACACCTTC
clone_size: few
v_call: TRBV19
j_call: TRBJ1-2
d_call: TRBD1

cdr3_aa: CASWGRGVNQPQHF
cdr3_nt: TGTGCCAGCTGGGGCAGGGGGGTCAATCAGCCCCAGCATTTT
clone_size: NA
v_call: TRBV6-5
j_call: TRBJ1-5
d_call: TRBD1

cdr3_aa: CATSRTKAGVSYEQYF
cdr3_nt: TGTGCCACCAGCAGGACCAAAGCGGGAGTTAGTTACGAGCAGTACTTC
clone_size: NA
v_call: TRBV15
j_call: TRBJ2-7
d_call: TRBD2

cdr3_aa: CASSLAVAGTFTDTQYF
cdr3_nt: TGTGCCAGCAGCTTGGCCGTAGCGGGGACTTTCACAGATACGCAGTATTTT
clone_size: NA
v_call: TRBV5-8
j_call: TRBJ2-3
d_call: TRBD2

cdr3_aa: CASSFGLGGNEQFF
cdr3_nt: TGCGCCAGCAGCTTCGGCCTTGGAGGCAATGAGCAGTTCTTC
clone_size: NA
v_call: TRBV5-1
j_call: TRBJ2-1
d_call: NA

cdr3_aa: CASRNGGGGETQYF
cdr3_nt: TGTGCCAGCAGAAACGGGGGGGGAGGCGAGACCCAGTACTTC
clone_size: NA
v_call: TRBV28
j_call: TRBJ2-5
d_call: TRBD2

cdr3_aa: CSVANDRGDWEQYF
cdr3_nt: TGCAGCGTTGCAAACGACAGGGGGGATTGGGAGCAGTACTTC
clone_size: few
v_call: TRBV29-1
j_call: TRBJ2-7
d_call: TRBD1

cdr3_aa: CASSAQDRVDTQYF
cdr3_nt: TGTGCCAGCAGCGCCCAGGACAGGGTGGATACGCAGTATTTT
clone_size: NA
v_call: TRBV7-2
j_call: TRBJ2-3
d_call: TRBD1

cdr3_aa: CASLSYNEQFF
cdr3_nt: TGTGCCTCCCTATCCTACAATGAGCAGTTCTTC
clone_size: NA
v_call: TRBV27
j_call: TRBJ2-1
d_call: NA

cdr3_aa: CASSKGGREQYF
cdr3_nt: TGTGCCAGCAGTAAGGGGGGGCGCGAGCAGTACTTC
clone_size: NA
v_call: TRBV2
j_call: TRBJ2-7
d_call: NA

cdr3_aa: CASSYYYSNGYTF
cdr3_nt: TGTGCCAGCAGTTACTATTACAGCAATGGCTACACCTTC
clone_size: few
v_call: TRBV6-6
j_call: TRBJ1-2
d_call: NA

cdr3_aa: CASSDPGQGTYEQYF
cdr3_nt: TGCGCCAGCAGTGACCCGGGACAGGGAACCTACGAGCAGTACTTC
clone_size: NA
v_call: TRBV10-1
j_call: TRBJ2-7
d_call: TRBD1

cdr3_aa: CASSLDLGDGYTF
cdr3_nt: TGCGCCAGCAGCTTGGATCTAGGTGATGGCTACACCTTC
clone_size: once
v_call: TRBV5-1
j_call: TRBJ1-2
d_call: NA

cdr3_aa: CASSPRTSGRRNNEQFF
cdr3_nt: TGCGCCAGCAGCCCCCGGACTAGCGGGAGGAGAAACAATGAGCAGTTCTTC
clone_size: NA
v_call: TRBV5-1
j_call: TRBJ2-1
d_call: TRBD2

cdr3_aa: CASSSGTSEANEQFF
cdr3_nt: TGTGCCAGCAGTTCCGGGACTAGCGAGGCCAATGAGCAGTTCTTC
clone_size: NA
v_call: TRBV7-3
j_call: TRBJ2-1
d_call: TRBD2

cdr3_aa: CASSLVIGQGESGELFF
cdr3_nt: TGTGCCAGCAGTTTAGTTATCGGACAGGGAGAATCCGGGGAGCTGTTTTTT
clone_size: NA
v_call: TRBV28
j_call: TRBJ2-2
d_call: TRBD1

cdr3_aa: CASSAHLAGGLNEQYF
cdr3_nt: TGTGCCAGCAGCGCCCATCTAGCGGGAGGGCTCAACGAGCAGTACTTC
clone_size: NA
v_call: TRBV9
j_call: TRBJ2-7
d_call: TRBD2

cdr3_aa: CASSFVGRRSYGYTF
cdr3_nt: TGTGCCAGCAGTTTCGTTGGGAGAAGGAGCTATGGCTACACCTTC
clone_size: NA
v_call: TRBV28
j_call: TRBJ1-2
d_call: NA

cdr3_aa: CASGLNGLSYNEQFF
cdr3_nt: TGTGCTAGTGGTTTGAACGGACTATCCTACAATGAGCAGTTCTTC
clone_size: NA
v_call: TRBV12-5
j_call: TRBJ2-1
d_call: NA

cdr3_aa: CAWSVQRRRGEQYF
cdr3_nt: TGTGCCTGGAGTGTACAGCGTAGGAGGGGCGAGCAGTACTTC
clone_size: NA
v_call: TRBV30
j_call: TRBJ2-7
d_call: NA

cdr3_aa: CASSLLTSGAYEQYF
cdr3_nt: TGTGCCAGCAGCTTGCTGACTAGCGGAGCCTACGAGCAGTACTTC
clone_size: NA
v_call: TRBV5-6
j_call: TRBJ2-7
d_call: TRBD2

cdr3_aa: CASSPPGANYEQYF
cdr3_nt: TGTGCCAGCAGCCCTCCAGGGGCCAACTACGAGCAGTACTTC
clone_size: NA
v_call: TRBV7-9
j_call: TRBJ2-7
d_call: NA

cdr3_aa: CASSLQGQGSTEAFF
cdr3_nt: TGCGCCAGCAGCTTGCAGGGACAGGGGAGCACTGAAGCTTTCTTT
clone_size: NA
v_call: TRBV5-1
j_call: TRBJ1-1
d_call: TRBD1

cdr3_aa: CASSLMQGADSPLHF
cdr3_nt: TGTGCCAGCAGCTTGATGCAGGGGGCTGATTCACCCCTCCACTTT
clone_size: once
v_call: TRBV5-4
j_call: TRBJ1-6
d_call: TRBD1

cdr3_aa: CASSEAMMAAFF
cdr3_nt: TGTGCCAGCAGTGAAGCGATGATGGCGGCTTTCTTT
clone_size: NA
v_call: TRBV6-5
j_call: TRBJ1-1
d_call: NA

cdr3_aa: CASSLGGTGGLDSPGELFF
cdr3_nt: TGCGCCAGCAGCTTGGGGGGGACAGGGGGTCTTGACAGTCCCGGGGAGCTGTTTTTT
clone_size: NA
v_call: TRBV5-1
j_call: TRBJ2-2
d_call: TRBD1

cdr3_aa: CASSLAGGPGNIQYF
cdr3_nt: TGTGCCAGCAGCTTGGCGGGAGGGCCAGGAAACATTCAGTACTTC
clone_size: NA
v_call: TRBV5-4
j_call: TRBJ2-4
d_call: TRBD2

cdr3_aa: CASSLMQGLTDTQYF
cdr3_nt: TGTGCCAGCAGCTTAATGCAGGGATTAACAGATACGCAGTATTTT
clone_size: NA
v_call: TRBV7-3
j_call: TRBJ2-3
d_call: NA

cdr3_aa: CAWSKGGGPATQYF
cdr3_nt: TGTGCCTGGAGTAAGGGGGGAGGGCCAGCCACGCAGTATTTT
clone_size: NA
v_call: TRBV30
j_call: TRBJ2-3
d_call: NA

cdr3_aa: CASSLRLTREHEQFF
cdr3_nt: TGTGCCAGCAGTTTACGTCTAACAAGGGAGCATGAGCAGTTCTTC
clone_size: NA
v_call: TRBV6-6
j_call: TRBJ2-1
d_call: NA

cdr3_aa: CATSRGSGGNTIYF
cdr3_nt: TGTGCCACCAGCAGAGGATCAGGAGGAAACACCATATATTTT
clone_size: few
v_call: TRBV15
j_call: TRBJ1-3
d_call: NA

cdr3_aa: CASRQGVLSQETQYF
cdr3_nt: TGTGCCAGCAGACAAGGGGTCCTCTCGCAAGAGACCCAGTACTTC
clone_size: NA
v_call: TRBV2
j_call: TRBJ2-5
d_call: NA

cdr3_aa: CASSPRTSVNNEQFF
cdr3_nt: TGTGCCAGCAGCCCCCGGACTAGCGTGAACAATGAGCAGTTCTTC
clone_size: once
v_call: TRBV7-9
j_call: TRBJ2-1
d_call: TRBD2

cdr3_aa: CAWGGLAGAAGELFF
cdr3_nt: TGTGCCTGGGGGGGACTAGCGGGAGCCGCCGGGGAGCTGTTTTTT
clone_size: few
v_call: TRBV30
j_call: TRBJ2-2
d_call: TRBD2

cdr3_aa: CAWSVSRVDFLRTDTQYF
cdr3_nt: TGTGCCTGGAGTGTCAGTCGGGTTGATTTTCTGCGCACAGATACGCAGTATTTT
clone_size: NA
v_call: TRBV30
j_call: TRBJ2-3
d_call: NA

cdr3_aa: CASSTGTGGETQYF
cdr3_nt: TGTGCCAGTAGTACCGGGACAGGGGGGGAGACCCAGTACTTC
clone_size: NA
v_call: TRBV19
j_call: TRBJ2-5
d_call: TRBD1

cdr3_aa: CASSPDGLGGQFF
cdr3_nt: TGTGCCAGCAGTCCCGACGGCCTAGGGGGGCAGTTCTTC
clone_size: NA
v_call: TRBV28
j_call: TRBJ2-1
d_call: NA

cdr3_aa: CASSEREEVDTQYF
cdr3_nt: TGTGCCAGCAGTGAGCGGGAGGAAGTTGATACGCAGTATTTT
clone_size: NA
v_call: TRBV28
j_call: TRBJ2-3
d_call: TRBD2

cdr3_aa: CASSQAGLAGASEQFF
cdr3_nt: TGTGCCAGCAGCCAAGCCGGACTAGCGGGAGCCTCCGAGCAGTTCTTC
clone_size: NA
v_call: TRBV4-2
j_call: TRBJ2-1
d_call: TRBD2

cdr3_aa: CASSLTGVDEQYF
cdr3_nt: TGCGCCAGCAGCTTGACAGGGGTGGACGAGCAGTACTTC
clone_size: NA
v_call: TRBV10-1
j_call: TRBJ2-7
d_call: TRBD1

cdr3_aa: CASSPGRLYEQYF
cdr3_nt: TGTGCCAGCAGTCCGGGTAGGCTCTACGAGCAGTACTTC
clone_size: NA
v_call: TRBV6-5
j_call: TRBJ2-7
d_call: NA